The 30 T cell receptor beta chains presented below share a single source sample, sequenced in a study of T cell changes during pregnancy in multiple sclerosis. TCRdb keeps only in-frame clones here, not all; method: immunoSEQ multiplex PCR. Altogether 30,000 to 45,000 clones are present, over 80% being singletons, with the ten largest covering about 27%. The material was CD8+ T cells from peripheral blood mononuclear cells, obtained before pregnancy. Every receptor here comes from a female donor with multiple sclerosis, enrolled in a pregnancy study.

The chain employs TRBV6-5 and TRBJ1-5; D possibly corresponds to TRBD1 (5 bases). The V end was cut by 7 bases, the J end by 10 bases, with 17 bases between. The CDR3 consists of 13 residues. CDR1 is MNHEY and CDR2 is SVGAGI in the germline V gene. CDR3 DNA sequence: TGTGCCAGCACTACTAAGGCCGGGGGTCCCCAGCATTTT. As protein: CASTTKAGGPQHF.

The chain uses TRBV19 and TRBJ1-1, with a tentative D call TRBD1 (6 bases). Trimming cost V 2 bases and J 11 bases, with 18 bases left between them. This CDR3 has 14 residues. Germline V gene sequence: CDR1 LNHDA, CDR2 SQIVND (reference sequence). In DNA, the CDR3 is TGTGCCAGTAGTATACCGGACCGAGTGCAGGGGGCTTTCTTT. Its protein is CASSIPDRVQGAFF.

The V and J genes are TRBV5-4 and TRBJ2-7; TRBD2 agrees at 8 bases. The V gene's germline CDR1 is SGHNT and CDR2 YYREEE (reference sequence). J lost 7 bases, V lost 0 bases, and 9 bases had no gene match. The CDR3 is 15 amino acids. The CDR3 DNA follows: TGTGCCAGCAGCTTGGAGAAGCGGGGGTATAGGGAGCAGTACTTC. Translated, it gives CASSLEKRGYREQYF.

The CDR3 DNA follows: TGCGCCAGCAGCCAAGGACAGGGTGGGGTGATCGGAACAGATACGCAGTATTTT. Translation gives CASSQGQGGVIGTDTQYF. The chain employs TRBV4-1 and TRBJ2-3; 7 positions agree with TRBD1. Germline loops: CDR1 MGHRA, CDR2 YSYEKL. The CDR3 extends over 18 amino acids. V shed 1 base and J 3 bases; nucleotides not matched to a gene: 13.

The V and J genes are TRBV6-6 and TRBJ1-6; 7 bases are a match to TRBD1. The germline V gene has CDR1 MNHNY and CDR2 SVGAGI (reference sequence). The CDR3 spans 13 residues. Trimming took 6 bases from V and 8 from J; bases not matched to a gene: 4. The DNA of the CDR3 is TGTGCCAGCAGAGAGGGGGCCGATTCACCCCTCCACTTT. Amino acids: CASREGADSPLHF.

The rearrangement links TRBV11-2 to TRBJ2-1; D is uncertain. Germline V gives CDR1 SGHAT, CDR2 FQNNGV. Trimming removed 3 bases at V and 10 bases at J, with 7 bases between. The CDR3 has 11 amino acids. For the CDR3, the DNA is TGTGCCAGCAGCTTGTTCGTAGAGCAGTTCTTC. Translation: CASSLFVEQFF.

The V gene is TRBV2, the J gene TRBJ2-2; 8 nucleotides agree with TRBD2. The CDR3 covers 15 residues. The V gene end was trimmed by 4 bases and the J gene end by 9 bases; junction bases not matched to a gene: 10. In germline, CDR1 is SNHLY, CDR2 FYNNEI. In nucleotides, the CDR3 is TGTGCCAGCAGTGTAACGCCGGGGGGGGTCCGGGAGCTGTTTTTT. It translates to CASSVTPGGVRELFF.

The gene calls are TRBV4-2 and TRBJ2-7; 7 bases map to TRBD1. J gave up 3 bases and V 4 bases, and 6 bases lay outside the gene matches. This CDR3 contains 14 residues. CDR1 and CDR2 (germline): LGHNA, YNFKEQ. Written as DNA, the CDR3 is TGTGCCAGCAGCCCCCGGGCAGGGGGCTACGAGCAGTACTTC. It is translated as CASSPRAGGYEQYF.

The genes are TRBV27 and TRBJ1-4; D is undetermined. Germline V gene sequence: CDR1 MNHEY, CDR2 SMNVEV (reference sequence). V lost 5 bases and J 2 bases, leaving 6 bases between the germline ends. The CDR3 contains 13 residues. Here the CDR3 DNA reads TGTGCCAGCAGTGAGCGGACTAATGAAAAACTGTTTTTT. Translation gives CASSERTNEKLFF.

This chain links TRBV30 with TRBJ2-6; tentative D call: TRBD2 (5 bases). This CDR3 spans 16 amino acids. In germline, CDR1 is GTSNPN, CDR2 SVGIG (reference sequence). The V and J ends lost 1 base and 2 bases respectively, with 12 bases between them. The chain's CDR3 is CAWSEGGGAGANVLTF. For the CDR3, the DNA is TGTGCCTGGAGTGAAGGAGGTGGGGCTGGGGCCAACGTCCTGACTTTC.

J is TRBJ2-7 and V is TRBV28; D remains ambiguous. The germline gives CDR1 MDHEN, CDR2 SYDVKM. The CDR3 consists of 14 residues. Trimming removed 6 bases at V and 2 bases at J, with 14 bases between. The CDR3 region has the DNA TGTGCCAGCAGCCTAGGTCGATTTACCTACGAGCAGTACTTC. It translates to CASSLGRFTYEQYF. Combining the CDR3 with reference TRBV28 and TRBJ2-7 gives the whole variable domain DVKVTQSSRYLVKRTGEKVFLECVQDMDHENMFWYRQDPGLGLRLIYFSYDVKMKEKGDIPEGYSVSREKKERFSLILESASTNQTSMYLCASSLGRFTYEQYFGPGTRLTVT.

This chain connects TRBV7-9 to TRBJ2-7; 10 nucleotides align to TRBD1. This CDR3 has 15 residues. The V and J ends lost 7 bases and 3 bases, in that order; junction bases with no gene match: 9. From germline, CDR1 is SEHNR and CDR2 FQNEAQ (reference sequence). CDR3 DNA sequence: TGTGCCAGCACGAAGGGGACAGGGGACAACTACGAGCAGTACTTC. It codes for CASTKGTGDNYEQYF.

The CDR3, as DNA: TGCAGCGGATCTCAGGGGGTTGGGGAAAAACTGTTTTTT. It yields the protein CSGSQGVGEKLFF. V usage is TRBV29-1 and J usage is TRBJ1-4; 7 positions agree with TRBD1. CDR3 length equals 13 residues. After removal of 7 bases from V and 8 bases from J, the junction contained 10 bases not matched to a gene. The germline CDR1 and CDR2 sequences are SQVTM and ANQGSEA.

The genes are TRBV6-1 and TRBJ2-3; 11 bases are shared with TRBD2. Per germline, CDR1 MNHNS and CDR2 SASEGT. The CDR3 sequence is 15 residues long. The V gene end was trimmed by 6 bases and the J gene end by 4 bases; junction bases not matched to a gene: 6. The CDR3 DNA follows: TGTGCCAGCAGCGAACTAGCGGGGGACTCAGATACGCAGTATTTT. Translating it yields CASSELAGDSDTQYF.

V gene TRBV30 combines with J gene TRBJ2-7, with D tentatively TRBD2 (6 bases). V shed 0 bases and J shed 5 bases, with 8 bases lying between them. Looked up from germline, CDR1 is GTSNPN and CDR2 is SVGIG (reference sequence). CDR3 length equals 12 residues. In DNA, the CDR3 is TGTGCCTGGAGTGTACGCGGGGACGAGCAGTACTTC. This gives the protein CAWSVRGDEQYF.

This clone is a singleton in its sample. The chain uses TRBV28 and TRBJ1-2, with TRBD1 as a possible D gene (5 bases). This CDR3 has 17 residues. Germline V gives CDR1 MDHEN, CDR2 SYDVKM. V lost 8 bases, J lost 7 bases, and 29 bases lay in between. CDR3 bases: TGTGCCAGCGTCTTTTGGGGGGAACTGCCGGGACTGAGTGGCTACACCTTC. Translated, it gives CASVFWGELPGLSGYTF.

This sequence joins TRBV7-6 and TRBJ2-1; tentative D call: TRBD2 (6 bases). The germline V gene encodes CDR1 SGHVS and CDR2 FNYEAQ. Trimming removed 5 bases at V and 8 bases at J, with 13 bases between. The CDR3 runs to 13 residues. The CDR3 DNA is TGTGCCAGCAGCAGCACTAGCACCGATGAGCAGTTCTTC. It is translated as CASSSTSTDEQFF.

The chain is built from TRBV5-6 and TRBJ2-3; TRBD1 might be the D (5 bases). Germline loops: CDR1 SGHDT, CDR2 YYEEEE. The V gene lost 1 base and the J gene lost 1 base, with 19 bases spanning the gap. The length of the CDR3 is 18 residues. In nucleotides, the CDR3 is TGTGCCAGCAGCTTGATTACGCCAGGGTCCTTGGGCACAGATACGCAGTATTTT. Its translation is CASSLITPGSLGTDTQYF.

V is TRBV6-5 and J is TRBJ1-1; D uncertain. CDR3 length equals 13 residues. Trimming cost V 4 bases and J 1 base, with 7 bases left between them. Germline CDR1 reads MNHEY; CDR2 reads SVGAGI. The CDR3 nucleotides read TGTGCCAGCAGTTGGACTGCGAACACTGAAGCTTTCTTT. It codes for CASSWTANTEAFF.

The V gene is TRBV27, the J gene TRBJ2-1; TRBD1 aligns across 9 bases. Germline CDR1 reads MNHEY; CDR2 reads SMNVEV (reference sequence). The V segment lost 5 bases and the J segment 4 bases; nucleotides outside the gene matches: 6. The length of the CDR3 is 15 residues. CDR3 sequence (DNA): TGTGCCAGCAGTCCAGCGACAGGGGGGTACAATGAGCAGTTCTTC. It codes for CASSPATGGYNEQFF.

This chain connects TRBV23-1 to TRBJ2-2, with TRBD2 as a possible D gene (8 bases). TRBV23-1 is an ORF for which the function is uncertain. The CDR3 totals 18 residues. V lost 0 bases, J lost 3 bases, and 17 bases lay in between. The chain's CDR3 is CASSQSWGQRGYTGELFF. The CDR3 nucleotides are TGCGCCAGCAGTCAATCGTGGGGACAGCGGGGGTACACCGGGGAGCTGTTTTTT.

The chain employs TRBV7-9 and TRBJ2-2; maybe TRBD1 (5 bases). CDR3 size: 12 residues. The V and J ends lost 3 bases and 8 bases respectively, with 7 bases between them. Germline V gene data show CDR1 as SEHNR and CDR2 as FQNEAQ (reference sequence). The chain's CDR3 is CASSFDSGELFF. The CDR3 bases are TGTGCCAGCAGCTTCGACAGTGGGGAGCTGTTTTTT.

The chain couples TRBV6-6 to TRBJ2-5; a possible D gene is TRBD2 (6 bases). Trimming cost V 6 bases and J 5 bases, with 10 bases left between them. Germline CDR1 is MNHNY and CDR2 is SVGAGI (reference sequence). The length of the CDR3 is 12 residues. CDR3 sequence (DNA): TGTGCCAGCAGCGCGGGATGGGAGACCCAGTACTTC. Its translation is CASSAGWETQYF.

The V and J genes are TRBV5-1 and TRBJ2-1, with TRBD2 as a possible D gene (6 bases). Trimming cost V 0 bases and J 10 bases, with 8 bases left between them. Looked up from germline, CDR1 is SGHRS and CDR2 is YFSETQ. The CDR3 spans 12 residues. CDR3 sequence: CASSLAEGEQFF. The CDR3 DNA follows: TGCGCCAGCAGCTTGGCGGAGGGAGAGCAGTTCTTC.

The V and J genes are TRBV6-6 and TRBJ1-2; perhaps TRBD1 as D (6 bases). This CDR3 contains 12 residues. Per the germline V gene, CDR1 is MNHNY and CDR2 is SVGAGI (reference sequence). The germline V and J ends were trimmed by 8 bases and 8 bases, with 15 bases remaining between them. The CDR3 region is CASPSPQGGYTF. The CDR3 DNA reads TGTGCCAGCCCTTCGCCCCAGGGGGGCTACACCTTC.

The chain has TRBV6-4 and TRBJ2-1; the D gene is possibly TRBD2 (8 bases). Looked up from germline, CDR1 is MRHNA and CDR2 is SNTAGT. V was trimmed by 6 bases and J by 7 bases, leaving 22 bases between them. The CDR3 has 16 amino acids. The CDR3 protein is CASSVTSGGGGNEQFF. The CDR3 nucleotides are TGTGCCAGCAGCGTTACTAGCGGAGGGGGCGGGAATGAGCAGTTCTTC.

This chain links TRBV28 with TRBJ1-1, with TRBD1 matching over 7 bases. CDR1 and CDR2 from the germline V gene are MDHEN and SYDVKM. V shed 2 bases, J shed 1 base, and the junction held 1 base outside the gene matches. This CDR3 region has 14 residues. The DNA of the CDR3 is TGTGCCAGCAGTTTAGACAGGGCGAACACTGAAGCTTTCTTT. Amino acids: CASSLDRANTEAFF.

V gene TRBV10-2 combines with J gene TRBJ2-3; D possibly corresponds to TRBD1 (6 bases). V lost 8 bases and J lost 2, with 14 bases in between. CDR3 length: 14 amino acids. Germline V gene sequence: CDR1 WSHSY, CDR2 SAAADI. The CDR3 DNA follows: TGCGCCAGCGGTTTTGGACAGTTCACAGATACGCAGTATTTT. Encoded protein: CASGFGQFTDTQYF.

The chain has TRBV7-8 and TRBJ2-3, with a tentative D call TRBD1 (5 bases). There are 16 residues in the CDR3. Germline V gene lookup returns CDR1 SGHVS and CDR2 FQNEAQ. V lost 1 base to trimming and J lost 3 bases, with 14 bases between them. The DNA for the CDR3 is TGTGCCAGCAGCTTAGTTGGCCCACCAGGGACAGATACGCAGTATTTT. Its translation: CASSLVGPPGTDTQYF. The full variable domain, completed using reference TRBV7-8 and TRBJ2-3, is GAGVSQSPRYKVAKRGQDVALRCDPISGHVSLFWYQQALGQGPEFLTYFQNEAQLDKSGLPSDRFFAERPEGSVSTLKIQRTQQEDSAVYLCASSLVGPPGTDTQYFGPGTRLTVL.

The rearrangement uses TRBV6-5 and TRBJ1-1, with D tentatively TRBD1 (5 bases). CDR1 and CDR2 (germline): MNHEY, SVGAGI. The CDR3 extends over 15 amino acids. Trimming cost V 0 bases and J 1 base, with 9 bases left between them. Here the CDR3 DNA reads TGTGCCAGCAGTTACTCTAGGGGCCCGAACACTGAAGCTTTCTTT. Protein sequence: CASSYSRGPNTEAFF.